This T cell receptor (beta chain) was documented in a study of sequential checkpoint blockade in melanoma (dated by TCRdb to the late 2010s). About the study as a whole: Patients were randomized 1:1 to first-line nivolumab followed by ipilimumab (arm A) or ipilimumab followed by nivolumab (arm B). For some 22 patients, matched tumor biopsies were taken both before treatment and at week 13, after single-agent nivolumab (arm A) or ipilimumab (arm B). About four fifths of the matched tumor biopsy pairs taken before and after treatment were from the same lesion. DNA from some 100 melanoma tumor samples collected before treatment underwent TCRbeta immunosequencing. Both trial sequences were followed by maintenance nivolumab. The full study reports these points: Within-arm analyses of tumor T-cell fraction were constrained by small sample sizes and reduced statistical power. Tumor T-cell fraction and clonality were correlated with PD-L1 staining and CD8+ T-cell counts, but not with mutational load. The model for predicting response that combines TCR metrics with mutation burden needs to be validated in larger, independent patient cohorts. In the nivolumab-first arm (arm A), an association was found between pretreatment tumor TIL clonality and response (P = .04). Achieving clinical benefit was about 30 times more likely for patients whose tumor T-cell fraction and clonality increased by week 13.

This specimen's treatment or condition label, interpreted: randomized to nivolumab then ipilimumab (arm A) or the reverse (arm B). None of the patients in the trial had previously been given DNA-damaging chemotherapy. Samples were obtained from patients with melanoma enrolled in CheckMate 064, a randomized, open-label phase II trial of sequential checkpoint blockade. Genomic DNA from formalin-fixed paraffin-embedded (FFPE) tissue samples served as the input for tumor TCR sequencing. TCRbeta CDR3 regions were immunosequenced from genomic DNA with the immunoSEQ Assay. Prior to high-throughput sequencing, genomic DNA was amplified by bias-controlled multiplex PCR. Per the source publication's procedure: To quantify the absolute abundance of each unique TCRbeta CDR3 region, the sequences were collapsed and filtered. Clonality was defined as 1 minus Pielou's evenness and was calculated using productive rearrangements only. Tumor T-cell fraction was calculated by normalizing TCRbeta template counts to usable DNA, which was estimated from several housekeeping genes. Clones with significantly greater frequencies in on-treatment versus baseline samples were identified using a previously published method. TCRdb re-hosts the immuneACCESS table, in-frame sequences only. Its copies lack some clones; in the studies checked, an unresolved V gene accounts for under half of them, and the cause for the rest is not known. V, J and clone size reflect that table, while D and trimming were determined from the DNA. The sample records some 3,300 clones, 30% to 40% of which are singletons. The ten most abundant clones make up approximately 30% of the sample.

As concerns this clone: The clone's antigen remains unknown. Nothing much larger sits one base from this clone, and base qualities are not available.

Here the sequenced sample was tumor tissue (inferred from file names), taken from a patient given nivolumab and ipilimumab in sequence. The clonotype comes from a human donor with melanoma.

The CDR3 protein sequence reads: CASSYGRGNEQFF. The bases read TGTGCCAGCAGTTACGGGCGAGGGAATGAGCAGTTCTTC. Rearrangement joined TRBV6-8 to TRBJ2-1; perhaps TRBD2 is the D gene, with 5 bases matching. CDR1 and CDR2, per the germline V gene, are MNHGY and SAAAGT. The germline ends are 9 bases apart after V is trimmed by 2 bases and J by 7 bases. The CDR3 has 13 amino acids, counting the end cysteine and phenylalanine. Only the CDR3 region is kept as DNA, spanning 39 bases read in frame from base 1.